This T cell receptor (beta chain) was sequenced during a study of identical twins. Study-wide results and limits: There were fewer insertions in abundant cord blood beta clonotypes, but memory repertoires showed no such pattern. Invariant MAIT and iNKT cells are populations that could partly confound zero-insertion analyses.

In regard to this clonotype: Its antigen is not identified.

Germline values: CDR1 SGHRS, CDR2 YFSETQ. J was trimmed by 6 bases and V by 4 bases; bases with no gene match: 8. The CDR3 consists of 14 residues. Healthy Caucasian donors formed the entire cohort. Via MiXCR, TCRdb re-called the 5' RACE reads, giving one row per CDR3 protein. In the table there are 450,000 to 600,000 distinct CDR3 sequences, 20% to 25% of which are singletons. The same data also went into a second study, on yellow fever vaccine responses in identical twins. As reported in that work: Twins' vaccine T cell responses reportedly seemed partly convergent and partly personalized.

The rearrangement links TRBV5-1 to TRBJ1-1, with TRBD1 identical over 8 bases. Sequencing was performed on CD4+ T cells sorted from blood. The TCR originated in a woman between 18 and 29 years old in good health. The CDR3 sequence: CASSPQDRASEAFF. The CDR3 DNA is TGCGCCAGCAGCCCCCAGGACAGGGCTTCTGAAGCTTTCTTT.